The 27 T cell receptor beta chains below come from one sample, sequenced in a study of cytotoxic CD8 clonotypes in ibrutinib-treated CLL. Using immunoSEQ multiplex PCR, the repertoire was profiled, and TCRdb retains in-frame clones only, with some absent. The data show about 2,800 clones, 80% to 85% seen once. The sample here was PBMCs, taken before ibrutinib treatment. Source of these receptors: a human donor with chronic lymphocytic leukemia.

There are a few counts of this clone. The gene calls are TRBV6-1 and TRBJ1-6; no clear D gene. The germline V and J ends were trimmed by 4 bases and 14 bases, with 15 bases remaining between them. Germline lookup yields CDR1 MNHNS and CDR2 SASEGT. The CDR3 covers 13 residues. CDR3 sequence (DNA): TGTGCCAGCAGTGTCGAGCAGCTCTTGGCCCTCCACTTT. Protein sequence: CASSVEQLLALHF.

This sequence joins TRBV12-5 and TRBJ2-2; D unclear. Trimming took off 1 base at V and 2 bases at J, with 17 bases between the two ends. The CDR3 covers 18 residues. Germline CDR1 LGHNT, CDR2 FRNRAP. The CDR3 DNA follows: TGTGCTAGTGGTTTGGACCAATGGTCCCCAGCAAACACCGGGGAGCTGTTTTTT. The encoded protein is CASGLDQWSPANTGELFF.

V and J are TRBV10-3 and TRBJ2-5; no definite D call. This CDR3 is 13 amino acids long. The V gene lost 0 bases and the J gene lost 8 bases, with 10 bases spanning the gap. Germline CDR1 reads ENHRY; CDR2 reads SYGVKD. The CDR3 coding sequence is TGTGCCATCAGTGAGTCGAATCTAGAAACCCAGTACTTC. This sequence encodes CAISESNLETQYF.

To note about this clone: Compared with germline, one end of the junction differs, possibly owing to a read error. V usage is TRBV5-1 and J usage is TRBJ2-7; TRBD2 matches at 16 bases. CDR1 and CDR2 (germline): SGHRS, YFSETQ. The CDR3 totals 22 residues. The CDR3 protein is CARSSGGSRTGLAGGTTYEQYF. CDR3 sequence (DNA): TGCGCCCGCAGCTCCGGGGGTAGCCGTACGGGACTAGCGGGGGGGACAACCTACGAGCAGTACTTC. The variable domain in full, completed from reference TRBV5-1 and TRBJ2-7, reads KAGVTQTPRYLIKTRGQQVTLSCSPISGHRSVSWYQQTPGQGLQFLFEYFSETQRNKGNFPGRFSGRQFSNSRSEMNVSTLELGDSALYLCARSSGGSRTGLAGGTTYEQYFGPGTRLTVT.

This clone was seen once. The chain combines TRBV5-1 with TRBJ2-7; the D gene could be TRBD1 or TRBD2 (5 bases each). The CDR3 spans 15 residues. Germline V gene sequence: CDR1 SGHRS, CDR2 YFSETQ. Trimming left V 7 bases short and J 1 base short, with 18 bases between. CDR3 in amino acids: CASSPGASTSYEQYF. The CDR3 nucleotides are TGCGCCAGCTCCCCCGGGGCATCCACTTCCTACGAGCAGTACTTC. Full variable domain (outside the CDR3, taken from reference TRBV5-1 and TRBJ2-7): KAGVTQTPRYLIKTRGQQVTLSCSPISGHRSVSWYQQTPGQGLQFLFEYFSETQRNKGNFPGRFSGRQFSNSRSEMNVSTLELGDSALYLCASSPGASTSYEQYFGPGTRLTVT.

J is TRBJ2-1 and V is TRBV7-1, with a weak D call TRBD2 (6 bases). TRBV7-1 is known as an ORF, though its function is uncertain. CDR3 length: 13 residues. Deletions cut 5 bases from V and 8 bases from J, with 13 bases between. CDR3 in DNA: TGTGCCAGCAGCCTTGGGACTCCTGATGAGCAGTTCTTC. It specifies CASSLGTPDEQFF.

This chain links TRBV7-8 with TRBJ1-1, with D perhaps TRBD1 (6 bases). Germline-derived CDR1 and CDR2 are SGHVS and FQNEAQ. Trimming took off 3 bases at V and 0 bases at J, with 20 bases between the two ends. The CDR3 extends over 18 amino acids. The CDR3 sequence is CASSFFPQGFSMNTEAFF. The CDR3 DNA sequence: TGTGCCAGCAGCTTCTTCCCACAGGGATTTAGCATGAACACTGAAGCTTTCTTT.

The genes are TRBV16 and TRBJ2-3; D call uncertain. CDR3 length equals 16 residues. In germline, CDR1 is KGHSY, CDR2 FQNENV. V was trimmed by 0 bases and J by 0 bases, leaving 10 bases between them. The CDR3 DNA is TGTGCCAGCAGCCAATCGGTCCGGATTAGCACAGATACGCAGTATTTT. As protein: CASSQSVRISTDTQYF.

The gene calls are TRBV19 and TRBJ2-2, with 7 bases identical to TRBD1. Germline values: CDR1 LNHDA, CDR2 SQIVND (reference sequence). The V and J ends lost 5 bases and 4 bases, in that order; junction bases with no gene match: 10. The CDR3 runs 16 residues. CDR3 sequence reads: CASSLIPGQRTGELFF. The DNA for the CDR3 is TGTGCCAGTAGTCTCATCCCGGGACAGCGCACCGGGGAGCTGTTTTTT.

The count of this clone is one. The V call is TRBV19, the J call TRBJ2-7, with D possibly being TRBD2 (6 bases). Germline V lookup: CDR1 LNHDA, CDR2 SQIVND (reference sequence). V lost 3 bases and J lost 3, with 12 bases in between. The CDR3 is 14 residues long. The DNA of the CDR3 is TGTGCCAGTAGTATGGGGGGACCATTCTACGAGCAGTACTTC. Amino acids: CASSMGGPFYEQYF.

The V call is TRBV4-1, the J call TRBJ2-3; 8 bases fit TRBD2. CDR1 is MGHRA and CDR2 is YSYEKL in the germline V gene. This CDR3 is 16 amino acids long. V lost 2 bases and J lost 6; bases outside the gene matches: 10. CDR3 sequence (DNA): TGCGCCAGCAGCCAATCTCCGGGACTAGTAGGTGATACGCAGTATTTT. It yields the protein CASSQSPGLVGDTQYF.

The rearrangement links TRBV15 to TRBJ2-5; TRBD1 matches at 7 bases. Germline V gene sequence: CDR1 LNHNV, CDR2 YYDKDF (reference sequence). V trimming: 6 bases; J trimming: 5 bases; junction bases outside the gene matches: 6. The CDR3 spans 13 residues. CDR3 bases: TGTGCCACCAGTCCGGACAGGTGGGAGACCCAGTACTTC. Translating gives CATSPDRWETQYF.

This chain uses TRBV7-8 with TRBJ2-5; D remains ambiguous. The CDR3 sequence is 13 residues long. Between the trimmed V and J ends, which lost 5 bases and 5 bases, there was a span of 12 bases. Germline lookup yields CDR1 SGHVS and CDR2 FQNEAQ. DNA of the CDR3: TGTGCCAGCAGCCGAGCACCAATGGAGACCCAGTACTTC. It is translated as CASSRAPMETQYF.

This chain joins TRBV11-3 and TRBJ1-6; D not certain. Trimming pared 0 bases from V and 9 bases from J, leaving 6 bases between. The CDR3 covers 13 residues. Germline V lookup: CDR1 SGHNT, CDR2 YENEEA. The chain's CDR3 is CASSLENGSPLHF. The CDR3 DNA reads as TGTGCCAGCAGCTTAGAAAATGGTTCACCCCTCCACTTT. Variable domain in full (rest from reference TRBV11-3 and TRBJ1-6): EAGVVQSPRYKIIEKKQPVAFWCNPISGHNTLYWYLQNLGQGPELLIRYENEEAVDDSQLPKDRFSAERLKGVDSTLKIQPAELGDSAVYLCASSLENGSPLHFGNGTRLTVT.

This rearrangement joins TRBV2 to TRBJ2-7; TRBD1 aligns across 8 bases. Germline CDR1 is SNHLY and CDR2 is FYNNEI. The length of the CDR3 is 11 residues. V was clipped by 8 bases and J by 6 bases; unmatched bases: 3. CDR3: CASGGQAEQYF. CDR3 nucleotide sequence: TGTGCCAGCGGGGGACAGGCCGAGCAGTACTTC.

J is TRBJ1-1 and V is TRBV4-1, with 7 nucleotides matching TRBD1. Per germline, CDR1 MGHRA and CDR2 YSYEKL. The J segment lost 1 base and the V segment lost 4 bases, leaving 3 bases of the junction unmatched. The CDR3 is 14 amino acids. Here the CDR3 DNA reads TGCGCCAGCAGCCCTTACAGGGGGAACACTGAAGCTTTCTTT. Encoded protein: CASSPYRGNTEAFF.

The rearrangement links TRBV13 to TRBJ2-1; TRBD2 aligns across 9 bases. Germline V gene data show CDR1 as PRHDT and CDR2 as FYEKMQ (reference sequence). Trimming at V came to 1 base and at J to 8 bases, leaving 15 bases not matched to a gene. The CDR3 loop spans 18 amino acids. The CDR3, as DNA: TGTGCCAGCAGCTTAGACGGAGCGGGGGGCAATAACCCTCATGAGCAGTTCTTC. It translates to CASSLDGAGGNNPHEQFF.

The chain uses TRBV5-3 and TRBJ1-3; possibly TRBD1 for D (5 bases). TRBV5-3 is identified as an open reading frame with a role that is uncertain. Trimming removed 5 bases from V and 4 bases from J, with 22 bases in between. This CDR3 is built from 17 residues. The CDR3 loop is CARRPYRERGEGNTIYF. The CDR3 DNA sequence: TGTGCCAGAAGGCCCTACAGAGAGAGGGGAGAGGGAAACACCATATATTTT.

This clone has just one count. The chain recombines TRBV28 with TRBJ2-7, with 7 bases matching TRBD1. The CDR3 contains 14 residues. Trimming at V came to 3 bases and at J to 7 bases, leaving 9 bases not matched to a gene. Germline V gene sequence: CDR1 MDHEN, CDR2 SYDVKM. The CDR3 loop reads CASSLPDRGREQYF. Written as DNA, the CDR3 is TGTGCCAGCAGTTTGCCGGATAGGGGGCGTGAGCAGTACTTC. Supplemented by reference TRBV28 and TRBJ2-7, the full variable domain reads DVKVTQSSRYLVKRTGEKVFLECVQDMDHENMFWYRQDPGLGLRLIYFSYDVKMKEKGDIPEGYSVSREKKERFSLILESASTNQTSMYLCASSLPDRGREQYFGPGTRLTVT.

This clone was observed a handful of times. The rearrangement uses TRBV11-2 and TRBJ2-3, with TRBD2 matching over 7 bases. CDR3 length equals 18 residues. CDR1 and CDR2 from the germline V gene are SGHAT and FQNNGV. Trimming took 3 bases from V and 7 from J; bases not matched to a gene: 19. CDR3 coding DNA: TGTGCCAGCAGCTTGTTGACCGGGAAAGCGGGGTCCCAAAATACGCAGTATTTT. Residues: CASSLLTGKAGSQNTQYF.

V and J are TRBV15 and TRBJ2-4; 7 positions agree with TRBD2. CDR3 size: 15 residues. Trimming at V came to 5 bases and at J to 1 base, leaving 5 bases not matched to a gene. The germline gives CDR1 LNHNV, CDR2 YYDKDF (reference sequence). DNA for the CDR3: TGTGCCACCAGCCGACCCGGGGGGGCCAAAAACATTCAGTACTTC. Its protein is CATSRPGGAKNIQYF. Using reference TRBV15 and TRBJ2-4 for the parts outside the CDR3, the full variable domain is DAMVIQNPRYQVTQFGKPVTLSCSQTLNHNVMYWYQQKSSQAPKLLFHYYDKDFNNEADTPDNFQSRRPNTSFCFLDIRSPGLGDTAMYLCATSRPGGAKNIQYFGAGTRLSVL.

The chain uses TRBV11-2 and TRBJ2-1, with no clear D. The germline CDR1 and CDR2 sequences are SGHAT and FQNNGV. CDR3 length: 16 residues. Trimming removed 5 bases at V and 0 bases at J, with 14 bases between. In DNA, the CDR3 is TGTGCCAGCAGCACCGAACTTCCGAGCTCCTACAATGAGCAGTTCTTC. Its translation: CASSTELPSSYNEQFF.

The V gene is TRBV4-1, the J gene TRBJ1-2, with 7 bases aligning to TRBD1. Germline V gene data show CDR1 as MGHRA and CDR2 as YSYEKL. The CDR3 is 17 amino acids. J gave up 0 bases and V 5 bases, and 12 bases lay outside the gene matches. The CDR3: CASSAPGTVRTNYGYTF. The CDR3 nucleotides are TGCGCCAGCAGCGCCCCCGGGACAGTGAGAACTAACTATGGCTACACCTTC.

This clone showed up just a few times. This chain joins TRBV10-3 and TRBJ1-5; D call uncertain. The V end was cut by 4 bases, the J end by 0 bases, with 4 bases between. The CDR3 totals 13 residues. Per germline, CDR1 ENHRY and CDR2 SYGVKD. CDR3 in DNA: TGTGCCATCAGTGGTTATAGCAATCAGCCCCAGCATTTT. It encodes CAISGYSNQPQHF.

This clone appeared once. The rearrangement uses TRBV4-1 and TRBJ1-4, with D unresolved. CDR1 is MGHRA, CDR2 YSYEKL, per germline. This CDR3 has 17 residues. Trimming removed 2 bases at V and 4 bases at J, with 17 bases between. CDR3 residues: CASSQSLSGQINEKLFF. CDR3 in DNA: TGCGCCAGCAGCCAATCACTAAGCGGGCAGATTAATGAAAAACTGTTTTTT.

This clone was seen more than once but under ten times. V and J are TRBV29-1 and TRBJ1-2; 10 bases are shared with TRBD1. Germline V lookup: CDR1 SQVTM, CDR2 ANQGSEA. The CDR3 length is 14 residues. The trim removed 7 bases at V and 4 bases at J, leaving 9 bases unmatched. CDR3 sequence reads: CSAIPGTGVYGYTF. The CDR3, as DNA: TGCAGCGCTATACCCGGGACAGGGGTCTATGGCTACACCTTC.

The chain carries TRBV19 and TRBJ2-6; 7 positions match TRBD1. Trimming removed 3 bases from V and 4 bases from J; junction bases left unmatched: 6. Germline loops: CDR1 LNHDA, CDR2 SQIVND (reference sequence). CDR3 length: 16 amino acids. Written as DNA, the CDR3 is TGTGCCAGTAGTATCCCGACAGGGTCAGGGGCCAACGTCCTGACTTTC. Its translation: CASSIPTGSGANVLTF.